A single sample gave rise to the 24 T cell receptor beta chains below, sequenced in a study of cytomegalovirus exposure and HLA in healthy donors. 13 Jbeta primers and 60 Vbeta primers were used for the PCR. Clones were sequenced by immunoSEQ multiplex PCR, and TCRdb holds only the in-frame ones, with some missing. The profile shows tens of thousands of clones, around 60% of them singletons. Input material: PBMCs. The receptor source for this set is a male donor in good health and CMV-seropositive.

The chain recombines TRBV27 with TRBJ1-2; D is possibly TRBD1 (6 bases). V was clipped by 4 bases and J by 7 bases, with 13 bases between them. Germline lookup yields CDR1 MNHEY and CDR2 SMNVEV (reference sequence). There are 13 residues in the CDR3. The CDR3 reads CASSSPPGVGYTF. The CDR3 DNA reads as TGTGCCAGCAGTTCCCCACCAGGGGTTGGCTACACCTTC.

In this sample, this clone turned up a few times. J is TRBJ2-3 and V is TRBV4-1; no clear D gene. Germline V gene data show CDR1 as MGHRA and CDR2 as YSYEKL. CDR3 length: 15 amino acids. Trimming took 2 bases from V and 0 from J, leaving 9 bases between them. CDR3 sequence: CASSQFSSSTDTQYF. CDR3 coding DNA: TGCGCCAGCAGCCAATTCTCCTCTAGCACAGATACGCAGTATTTT.

The V gene is TRBV4-1, the J gene TRBJ1-6; 9 bases map to TRBD1. Germline CDR1 is MGHRA and CDR2 is YSYEKL. This CDR3 spans 15 amino acids. The ends lost 2 bases at V and 7 bases at J; junction bases unmatched: 3. CDR3 residues: CASSQRGQGNSPLHF. CDR3 bases: TGCGCCAGCAGCCAACGCGGACAGGGGAATTCACCCCTCCACTTT.

This clone was seen just once. The chain combines TRBV5-1 with TRBJ2-7; the match to TRBD1 covers 11 bases. Germline V lookup: CDR1 SGHRS, CDR2 YFSETQ. The CDR3 is 17 residues long. V gave up 4 bases and J gave up 2 bases; unmatched junction bases: 11. This chain's CDR3 is CASSPTPPGQGAYEQYF. For the CDR3, the DNA is TGCGCCAGCAGCCCGACTCCGCCGGGACAGGGGGCCTACGAGCAGTACTTC. Combining the CDR3 with reference TRBV5-1 and TRBJ2-7 gives the whole variable domain KAGVTQTPRYLIKTRGQQVTLSCSPISGHRSVSWYQQTPGQGLQFLFEYFSETQRNKGNFPGRFSGRQFSNSRSEMNVSTLELGDSALYLCASSPTPPGQGAYEQYFGPGTRLTVT.

The chain is built from TRBV19 and TRBJ1-1, with D perhaps TRBD1 (5 bases). CDR3 length equals 15 residues. Germline CDR1 reads LNHDA; CDR2 reads SQIVND (reference sequence). Trimming shortened V by 5 bases and J by 0 bases, and 13 bases separated the two germline ends. CDR3 nucleotides: TGTGCCAGTAGTGAAGGGGTGTACATGAACACTGAAGCTTTCTTT. Amino acids: CASSEGVYMNTEAFF.

The V gene is TRBV5-1, the J gene TRBJ1-5, with TRBD1 matching 7 bases. This CDR3 has 14 residues. Germline loops: CDR1 SGHRS, CDR2 YFSETQ. V dropped 5 bases and J dropped 6; count of bases not matched to a gene: 8. The CDR3, as DNA: TGCGCCAGCAGTCGAGGGGGCGCGGGTCAGCCCCAGCATTTT. Translated: CASSRGGAGQPQHF.

The chain has TRBV5-3 and TRBJ2-5; 16 bases map to TRBD2. TRBV5-3 is annotated as an ORF whose role is uncertain. The CDR3 contains 17 residues. V was clipped by 3 bases and J by 3 bases; unmatched bases: 5. The CDR3 loop reads CARSWGTSGRAEETQYF. The CDR3 nucleotides read TGTGCCAGAAGCTGGGGGACTAGCGGGAGGGCCGAAGAGACCCAGTACTTC.

This clone came up once. The rearrangement links TRBV6-1 to TRBJ2-7; D perhaps matches TRBD2 (6 bases). The germline V gene encodes CDR1 MNHNS and CDR2 SASEGT. V was trimmed by 1 base and J by 4 bases, leaving 17 bases between them. The CDR3 spans 16 residues. CDR3 in DNA: TGTGCCAGCAGTGAAGAAGGTAGCGGAGGGTGGTACGAGCAGTACTTC. It codes for CASSEEGSGGWYEQYF.

The genes are TRBV19 and TRBJ2-1, with TRBD1 identical over 10 bases. Trimming removed 0 bases from V and 4 bases from J; junction bases left unmatched: 12. CDR1 and CDR2 from the germline V gene are LNHDA and SQIVND (reference sequence). The CDR3 consists of 19 residues. CDR3 coding DNA: TGTGCCAGTAGTATAGATCGGACAGGGGGGCTAGCGCGGTACAATGAGCAGTTCTTC. It yields the protein CASSIDRTGGLARYNEQFF.

This chain connects TRBV18 to TRBJ2-6, with a tentative D call TRBD1 (5 bases). CDR1 KGHSH and CDR2 LQKENI come from the germline V gene. V lost 3 bases and J 2 bases, leaving 14 bases between the germline ends. The CDR3 loop spans 17 amino acids. CDR3 region: CASSPTDSWTGANVLTF. In nucleotides, the CDR3 is TGTGCCAGCTCACCTACAGACAGCTGGACTGGGGCCAACGTCCTGACTTTC.

This clone has a single count. V and J are TRBV6-5 and TRBJ2-1, with D hard to call. V gave up 5 bases and J gave up 3 bases, with 11 bases separating them. CDR3 length equals 14 residues. Germline V gives CDR1 MNHEY, CDR2 SVGAGI. For the CDR3, the DNA is TGTGCCAGCAGTCGCCTACTCCTCTACAATGAGCAGTTCTTC. It translates to CASSRLLLYNEQFF.

V gene TRBV7-8 combines with J gene TRBJ2-5, with D hard to call. The V gene's germline CDR1 is SGHVS and CDR2 FQNEAQ. Trimming stripped 4 bases from V and 3 bases from J, with 12 bases between. The CDR3 covers 14 residues. CDR3 protein: CASSWAHTKETQYF. CDR3 bases: TGTGCCAGCAGCTGGGCCCATACCAAAGAGACCCAGTACTTC.

The gene calls are TRBV2 and TRBJ1-2; D is perhaps TRBD1 (5 bases). The CDR3 runs 16 residues. Trimming shortened V by 3 bases and J by 0 bases, and 14 bases separated the two germline ends. CDR1 SNHLY and CDR2 FYNNEI come from the germline V gene. CDR3 region: CASSESQGEANYGYTF. The CDR3 DNA is TGTGCCAGCAGTGAGTCGCAGGGCGAGGCTAACTATGGCTACACCTTC.

The chain employs TRBV6-1 and TRBJ1-1; no clear D. The germline CDR1 and CDR2 sequences are MNHNS and SASEGT. The CDR3 has 13 amino acids. Trimming shortened V by 5 bases and J by 4 bases, and 11 bases separated the two germline ends. The CDR3 here is CASSSVRSTEAFF. The DNA for the CDR3 is TGTGCCAGCAGTTCGGTAAGGAGCACTGAAGCTTTCTTT.

The chain uses TRBV6-6 and TRBJ1-4; tentatively, D is TRBD1 (5 bases). V was trimmed by 6 bases and J by 3 bases, leaving 11 bases between them. CDR1 MNHNY and CDR2 SVGAGI come from the germline V gene (reference sequence). The CDR3 is 14 amino acids. The CDR3 loop reads CASSPRGSNEKLFF. As DNA, the CDR3 is TGTGCCAGCAGCCCAAGGGGATCTAATGAAAAACTGTTTTTT.

V usage is TRBV18 and J usage is TRBJ1-1; TRBD1 is a possible D gene (6 bases). This CDR3 is 16 amino acids long. The V end was cut by 2 bases, the J end by 1 base, with 14 bases between. Germline V gives CDR1 KGHSH, CDR2 LQKENI. As DNA, the CDR3 is TGTGCCAGCTCACCAGTGACAGGCCAGGGGAACACTGAAGCTTTCTTT. Its translation is CASSPVTGQGNTEAFF.

The CDR3 loop is CASSPGVRVTEAFF. CDR3 in DNA: TGTGCCAGCAGCCCGGGGGTTCGAGTCACTGAAGCTTTCTTT. This rearrangement joins TRBV7-2 to TRBJ1-1, with D perhaps matching TRBD1 (5 bases). Trimming stripped 5 bases from V and 4 bases from J, with 14 bases between. Per germline, CDR1 SGHTA and CDR2 FQGNSA. This CDR3 has 14 amino acids.

CDR3 sequence: CASRPGTRSPETQYF. The CDR3 coding sequence is TGTGCCAGTAGGCCCGGGACTAGATCTCCGGAGACCCAGTACTTC. The chain couples TRBV19 to TRBJ2-5; 8 nucleotides agree with TRBD2. Germline loops: CDR1 LNHDA, CDR2 SQIVND (reference sequence). The CDR3 covers 15 residues. V shed 6 bases, J shed 5 bases, and the junction held 11 bases outside the gene matches.

V and J are TRBV7-3 and TRBJ1-1, with D hard to call. V lost 1 base, J lost 1 base, and 13 bases lay in between. The CDR3 loop spans 16 amino acids. Germline CDR1 reads SGHTA; CDR2 reads FQGTGA. The CDR3 DNA is TGTGCCAGCAGCTTAAGGAGGGCCTCGGGGAACACTGAAGCTTTCTTT. It codes for CASSLRRASGNTEAFF.

This clone has more than one count but fewer than ten. This sequence joins TRBV7-3 and TRBJ2-3; D gene ambiguous. The V end was cut by 3 bases, the J end by 5 bases, with 9 bases between. Per the germline V gene, CDR1 is SGHTA and CDR2 is FQGTGA. The CDR3 length is 13 residues. Here the CDR3 DNA reads TGTGCCAGCAGCTTGGGCATTCAAGATACGCAGTATTTT. Its protein product is CASSLGIQDTQYF.

The chain is built from TRBV11-3 and TRBJ2-1; D possibly corresponds to TRBD1 (6 bases). Germline assignment: CDR1 SGHNT and CDR2 YENEEA. V was trimmed by 5 bases and J by 4 bases, leaving 9 bases between them. The CDR3 is made up of 13 amino acids. CDR3 amino acids: CASSNTGYNEQFF. Here the CDR3 DNA reads TGTGCCAGCAGCAATACAGGGTACAATGAGCAGTTCTTC.

The genes are TRBV21-1 and TRBJ1-3. TRBV21-1 corresponds to a pseudogene. The CDR3 length is 17 residues. The CDR3 DNA reads as TGTGCCAGCAGCAAAGCGTGCGAGGGTCTCTCTGGAAACACCATATATTTT. This translates into CASSKACEGLSGNTIYF.

This chain joins TRBV29-1 and TRBJ1-1; weak D call: TRBD1 (5 bases). This CDR3 region has 14 residues. Trimming removed 5 bases at V and 0 bases at J, with 13 bases between. Per the germline V gene, CDR1 is SQVTM and CDR2 is ANQGSEA. CDR3 nucleotide sequence: TGCAGCGTTTCCCGACAGAGAATGAACACTGAAGCTTTCTTT. Its protein product is CSVSRQRMNTEAFF.

This chain connects TRBV6-1 to TRBJ2-1; D perhaps matches TRBD2 (7 bases). This CDR3 spans 16 amino acids. The germline V gene has CDR1 MNHNS and CDR2 SASEGT. The V end was cut by 1 base, the J end by 3 bases, with 13 bases between. The CDR3 DNA sequence: TGTGCCAGCAGTGAAGAGGGCGGGGGCGTCTACAATGAGCAGTTCTTC. Translated: CASSEEGGGVYNEQFF.